The sequence of this TCR beta chain was determined in a study of OX40 agonist ivuxolimab in advanced cancers. Data came from immunoSEQ multiplex PCR; TCRdb stores just in-frame clones and leaves some out. The sample lists about 84,000 clones; approximately 89% were seen once. V lost 6 bases and J 3 bases, leaving 11 bases between the germline ends. The CDR3 runs 13 residues. Germline V gives CDR1 MNHEY, CDR2 SVGAGI. The starting material was CD4+ or CD8+ T cells sorted from blood, obtained in a trial of the OX40 agonist ivuxolimab. The clonotype was recovered from an adult with an advanced solid tumor such as melanoma, head and neck, liver or kidney cancer. This chain uses TRBV6-5 with TRBJ1-1, with unresolved D. DNA for the CDR3: TGTGCCAGCAGCTACACCATCGACACTGAAGCTTTCTTT. As protein: CASSYTIDTEAFF.